The sequence of this TCR beta chain was determined in a study of preoperative IRX-2 immunotherapy in early breast cancer. From germline, CDR1 is GTSNPN and CDR2 SVGIG (reference sequence). Trimming removed 3 bases from V and 0 bases from J, with 14 bases in between. The CDR3 is 15 residues long. Stated treatment: preoperative locoregional IRX-2 cytokine immunotherapy. Sequencing used immunoSEQ multiplex PCR; TCRdb keeps in-frame clones, though not all of them. This table holds 35,000 to 40,000 clones, 65% to 90% found once. The input for sequencing was lymph node tissue, taken after IRX-2 immunotherapy. The sequence derives from a human donor with breast cancer. The rearrangement links TRBV30 to TRBJ1-1; D ambiguous. The CDR3: CAWSRKRPMNTEAFF. DNA for the CDR3: TGTGCCTGGAGCCGGAAGCGGCCAATGAACACTGAAGCTTTCTTT.